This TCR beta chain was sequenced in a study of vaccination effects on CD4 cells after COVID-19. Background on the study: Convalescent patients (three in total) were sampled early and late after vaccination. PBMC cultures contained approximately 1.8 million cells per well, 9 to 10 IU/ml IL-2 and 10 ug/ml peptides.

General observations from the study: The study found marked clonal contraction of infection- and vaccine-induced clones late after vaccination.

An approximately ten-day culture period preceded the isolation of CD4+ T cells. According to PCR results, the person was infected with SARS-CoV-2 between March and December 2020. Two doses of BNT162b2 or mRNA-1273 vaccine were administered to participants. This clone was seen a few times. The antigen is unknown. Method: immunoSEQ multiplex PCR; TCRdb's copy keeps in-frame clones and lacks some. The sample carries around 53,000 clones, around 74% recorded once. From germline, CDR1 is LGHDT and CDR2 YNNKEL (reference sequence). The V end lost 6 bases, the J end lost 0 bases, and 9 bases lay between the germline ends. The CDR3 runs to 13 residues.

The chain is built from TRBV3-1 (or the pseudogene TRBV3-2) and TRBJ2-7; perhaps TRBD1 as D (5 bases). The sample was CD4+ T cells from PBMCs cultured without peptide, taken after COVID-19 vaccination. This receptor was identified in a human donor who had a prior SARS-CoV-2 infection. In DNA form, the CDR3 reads TGTGCCAGCAGTCGACAGAGCTCCTACGAGCAGTACTTC. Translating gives CASSRQSSYEQYF.